This TCR beta chain was documented in a study of CD8+CD57+ T cells in acquired aplastic anemia. About the study: Mean DNA quantity obtained from sorted CD4+ and CD8+ cells was 2.5 to 4 ug. Findings of the study overall: Patients and controls had CD8+ Simpson's diversity values that were not significantly distinct. Sharing between patients and controls was observed for roughly 30 CD8+ CDR3 sequences.

For this clonotype: Its antigen is not identified.

Investigators profiled TCR beta VDJ and CDR3 from genomic DNA template. MiXCR, applied by TCRdb to the reads, yields one record per CDR3 protein. The top ten hold around 46% of the sample, which has about 190,000 distinct CDR3 sequences, 64% seen once. V lost 8 bases and J lost 3; bases outside the gene matches: 4. Germline CDR1 and CDR2: SQVTM and ANQGSEA. This CDR3 comprises 12 residues. This sequence joins TRBV29-1 and TRBJ2-5; 9 bases fit TRBD1. Sequencing was carried out using sorted CD4+, CD8+, or CD8+CD57+ T cells (not recorded which) from PBMCs. The sequence derives from a human donor with severe aplastic anemia or a healthy control (not recorded which). The CDR3 sequence: CSSDRGKETQYF. Written as DNA, the CDR3 is TGCAGCTCGGACAGGGGTAAAGAGACCCAGTACTTC.